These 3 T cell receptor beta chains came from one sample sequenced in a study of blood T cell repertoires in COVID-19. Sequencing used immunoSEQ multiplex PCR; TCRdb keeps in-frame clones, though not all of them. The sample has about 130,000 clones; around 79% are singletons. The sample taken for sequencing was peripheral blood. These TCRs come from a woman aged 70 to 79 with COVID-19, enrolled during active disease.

CDR3 nucleotide sequence: TGCAGCGTTGAAGTTGCGGGGACAGGGTTGGGGGAGCAGTACTTC. This encodes CSVEVAGTGLGEQYF. The V call is TRBV29-1, the J call TRBJ2-7; TRBD1 agrees at 9 bases. Trimming took 1 base from V and 7 from J; bases not matched to a gene: 11. The CDR3 totals 15 residues. Germline CDR1 SQVTM, CDR2 ANQGSEA.

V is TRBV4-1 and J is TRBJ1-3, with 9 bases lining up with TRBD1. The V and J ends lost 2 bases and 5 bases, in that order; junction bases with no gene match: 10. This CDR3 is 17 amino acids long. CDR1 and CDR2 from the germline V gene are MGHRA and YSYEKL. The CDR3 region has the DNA TGCGCCAGCAGCCAACCCCTACGGGGACAGGGACGAAACACCATATATTTT. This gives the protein CASSQPLRGQGRNTIYF.

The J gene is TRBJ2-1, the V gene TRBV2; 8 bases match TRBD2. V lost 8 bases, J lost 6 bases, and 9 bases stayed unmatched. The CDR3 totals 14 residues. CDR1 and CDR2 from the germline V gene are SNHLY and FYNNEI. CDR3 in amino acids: CASQLSGGLNEQFF. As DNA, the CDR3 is TGTGCCAGCCAACTAAGCGGGGGCCTCAATGAGCAGTTCTTC.